Listed here are 27 T cell receptor beta chains from one sample, sequenced in a study of T-cell memory formation after mild COVID-19. In TCRdb, the 5' RACE reads were re-called with MiXCR into one record per CDR3 protein. The sample has some 310,000 distinct CDR3 sequences, 20% to 25% seen once. The sequencing input was PBMCs or a T cell subset sorted from them (not recorded which). The source is a young man who had mild COVID-19 (a few samples of this study predate the infection). Cell type and time point are not known.

This clonotype has just a few counts. V gene TRBV7-9 combines with J gene TRBJ1-5, with unresolved D. CDR1 is SEHNR and CDR2 is FQNEAQ in the germline V gene (reference sequence). V was shortened by 0 bases and J by 6 bases, with 9 bases between the two germline ends. This CDR3 is 14 amino acids long. The CDR3 DNA reads TGTGCCAGCAGCTTAGCCGGGGAAGCTCAGCCCCAGCATTTT. Its protein is CASSLAGEAQPQHF.

This clonotype has just a few counts. The chain couples TRBV27 to TRBJ1-2; the D gene is possibly TRBD1 (5 bases). CDR1 and CDR2 (germline): MNHEY, SMNVEV (reference sequence). This CDR3 is 14 amino acids long. CDR3 region: CASRGWGTNYGYTF. The CDR3 DNA reads TGTGCATCGAGGGGCTGGGGGACCAACTATGGCTACACCTTC.

J is TRBJ2-1 and V is TRBV7-9; D might be TRBD1 (6 bases). This CDR3 is 16 amino acids long. Germline V gene data show CDR1 as SEHNR and CDR2 as FQNEAQ (reference sequence). V lost 6 bases to trimming and J lost 0 bases, with 15 bases between them. The CDR3 reads CASRPTRGSSYNEQFF. Written as DNA, the CDR3 is TGTGCCAGCAGACCGACCAGGGGTAGCTCCTACAATGAGCAGTTCTTC.

This chain links TRBV27 with TRBJ2-3; D is perhaps TRBD2 (6 bases). Per germline, CDR1 MNHEY and CDR2 SMNVEV (reference sequence). There are 14 residues in the CDR3. Trimming left V 6 bases short and J 4 bases short, with 14 bases between. The CDR3 sequence: CASSPRGLSDTQYF. The CDR3 DNA is TGTGCCAGCAGCCCCCGGGGACTCTCAGATACGCAGTATTTT.

The chain couples TRBV29-1 to TRBJ2-5; D may correspond to TRBD1 or TRBD2 (7 bases each). Germline CDR1 reads SQVTM; CDR2 reads ANQGSEA. V gave up 7 bases and J gave up 4 bases, with 16 bases separating them. The CDR3 loop spans 13 amino acids. The CDR3 region is CSALTGEGETQYF. CDR3 in DNA: TGCAGCGCCCTAACAGGGGAGGGAGAGACCCAGTACTTC.

This clonotype has only one observation. The gene calls are TRBV29-1 and TRBJ2-2; possible D gene TRBD2, 6 bases. Trimming took 7 bases from V and 6 from J, leaving 18 bases between them. The CDR3 is 14 residues long. CDR1 and CDR2 from the germline V gene are SQVTM and ANQGSEA. CDR3 DNA sequence: TGCAGCGCCGAACGGGGAGGCCCGGCCGGGGAGCTGTTTTTT. Translated: CSAERGGPAGELFF.

This clonotype has just a few counts. This chain joins TRBV4-3 and TRBJ1-1, with a weak D call TRBD1 (5 bases). CDR3 length: 15 residues. The V gene lost 1 base and the J gene lost 5 bases, with 14 bases spanning the gap. Germline V gives CDR1 LGHNA, CDR2 YSLEER. The CDR3 here is CASSQVIRGVTEAFF. The CDR3 bases are TGCGCCAGCAGCCAAGTGATACGAGGGGTAACTGAAGCTTTCTTT.

The V and J genes are TRBV7-2 and TRBJ1-1, with D possibly TRBD1 on 6 matching bases. The V end lost 1 base, the J end lost 3 bases, and 15 bases lay between the germline ends. Looked up from germline, CDR1 is SGHTA and CDR2 is FQGNSA. This CDR3 comprises 16 residues. CDR3 sequence reads: CASSLGGAGWDTEAFF. Written as DNA, the CDR3 is TGTGCCAGCAGCTTAGGGGGGGCAGGCTGGGACACTGAAGCTTTCTTT.

The chain recombines TRBV2 with TRBJ1-1; D not certain. This CDR3 has 12 amino acids. CDR1 SNHLY and CDR2 FYNNEI come from the germline V gene. The V end was cut by 2 bases, the J end by 7 bases, with 8 bases between. The DNA for the CDR3 is TGTGCCAGCAGTGAAAGAACAGTTGAAGCTTTCTTT. As protein: CASSERTVEAFF.

This chain links TRBV5-1 with TRBJ1-5; D might be TRBD1 (5 bases). Germline lookup yields CDR1 SGHRS and CDR2 YFSETQ. This CDR3 is built from 13 residues. The ends were cut back, 7 bases at V and 2 bases at J, with 10 bases in the middle. CDR3 nucleotides: TGCGCCAGCCCCGGGGGTTGCAATCAGCCCCAGCATTTT. Its translation is CASPGGCNQPQHF.

The chain recombines TRBV28 with TRBJ1-2; D is undetermined. This CDR3 region has 12 residues. The V gene lost 8 bases and the J gene lost 1 base, with 8 bases spanning the gap. Germline V lookup: CDR1 MDHEN, CDR2 SYDVKM. The CDR3 region has the DNA TGTGCCAGCCGTAGCATTAACTATGGCTACACCTTC. Its protein is CASRSINYGYTF.

In its sample, this clonotype was seen a few times. The chain employs TRBV3-1 and TRBJ1-3; no clear D. This CDR3 spans 15 amino acids. Trimming pared 4 bases from V and 0 bases from J, leaving 10 bases between. From germline, CDR1 is LGHDT and CDR2 YNNKEL (reference sequence). In nucleotides, the CDR3 is TGTGCCAGCAGCCGCGGGAGTTTCTCTGGAAACACCATATATTTT. This encodes CASSRGSFSGNTIYF.

This clonotype turned up a few times. This chain joins TRBV27 and TRBJ1-5; D is undetermined. Germline loops: CDR1 MNHEY, CDR2 SMNVEV (reference sequence). This CDR3 is built from 15 residues. V shed 2 bases and J shed 3 bases, with 11 bases lying between them. The CDR3 here is CASSLRRQVNQPQHF. For the CDR3, the DNA is TGTGCCAGCAGTTTACGGCGGCAGGTCAATCAGCCCCAGCATTTT.

The chain combines TRBV3-1 with TRBJ1-1; D is ambiguous. This CDR3 contains 11 residues. V lost 1 base, J lost 10 bases, and 7 bases lay in between. Germline CDR1 LGHDT, CDR2 YNNKEL (reference sequence). CDR3 in DNA: TGTGCCAGCAGCCAAGGCCCAGGAGCTTTCTTT. It codes for CASSQGPGAFF.

V gene TRBV20-1 combines with J gene TRBJ2-1; D not resolved. With 1 base removed from V and 0 bases from J, the gap between germline ends came to 10 bases. The CDR3 totals 15 residues. The germline V gene has CDR1 DFQATT and CDR2 SNEGSKA (reference sequence). In DNA form, the CDR3 reads TGCAGTGCTAGAGCGATACTCGGCTCCTACAATGAGCAGTTCTTC. Translated, it gives CSARAILGSYNEQFF.

This clonotype has ten or more counts. The genes are TRBV7-3 and TRBJ2-1; no clear D. The CDR3 runs 12 residues. Germline V lookup: CDR1 SGHTA, CDR2 FQGTGA. V was cut by 0 bases and J by 10 bases, with 7 bases left in between. CDR3: CASSLTEGEQFF. As DNA, the CDR3 is TGTGCCAGCAGCTTAACGGAAGGGGAGCAGTTCTTC.

The chain has TRBV9 and TRBJ1-1; D perhaps matches TRBD1 (5 bases). CDR3 length equals 13 residues. The V gene's germline CDR1 is SGDLS and CDR2 YYNGEE. V shed 4 bases and J shed 8 bases, with 15 bases lying between them. CDR3 amino acids: CASSPTLGDEAFF. For the CDR3, the DNA is TGTGCCAGCAGCCCCACGTTGGGGGACGAAGCTTTCTTT. The full variable domain, its missing parts supplied by reference TRBV9 and TRBJ1-1, is DSGVTQTPKHLITATGQRVTLRCSPRSGDLSVYWYQQSLDQGLQFLIQYYNGEERAKGNILERFSAQQFPDLHSELNLSSLELGDSALYFCASSPTLGDEAFFGQGTRLTVV.

This clonotype was counted only a few times. CDR3 bases: TGTGCCAGCAGTGGTCGGGAATTAGACACCGGGGAGCTGTTTTTT. It codes for CASSGRELDTGELFF. V and J are TRBV7-8 and TRBJ2-2; TRBD2 might be the D (5 bases). This CDR3 contains 15 residues. The V end was cut by 6 bases, the J end by 3 bases, with 14 bases between. CDR1 and CDR2 (germline): SGHVS, FQNEAQ.

This clonotype turned up a few times. The chain combines TRBV7-8 with TRBJ1-2; D is unclear. This CDR3 comprises 15 residues. Germline lookup yields CDR1 SGHVS and CDR2 FQNEAQ. V dropped 5 bases and J dropped 8 bases, with 21 bases sitting between them. The DNA for the CDR3 is TGTGCCAGCAGCCCGCGGGGAGGGCCTATGGGGGGCTACACCTTC. Its protein product is CASSPRGGPMGGYTF.

This clonotype was seen ten or more times. The chain carries TRBV7-2 and TRBJ2-3; TRBD2 matches 8 bases. The junction had 4 bases not matched to a gene; V was cut back by 5 bases and J by 3 bases. The CDR3 covers 14 residues. CDR1 is SGHTA, CDR2 FQGNSA, per germline. In DNA, the CDR3 is TGTGCCAGCAGCCCGGGACTAGTGACAGATACGCAGTATTTT. The encoded protein is CASSPGLVTDTQYF.

J is TRBJ2-7 and V is TRBV18; maybe TRBD1 (6 bases). The V and J ends lost 3 bases and 1 base respectively, with 10 bases between them. Germline loops: CDR1 KGHSH, CDR2 LQKENI. This CDR3 is built from 14 residues. CDR3 nucleotide sequence: TGTGCCAGCTCACCCCAGGGGCAGTCCTACGAGCAGTACTTC. This codes for CASSPQGQSYEQYF.

This clonotype turned up a few times. The chain is built from TRBV6-2 or TRBV6-3 and TRBJ1-2; 11 bases fit TRBD1. Germline V CDR1 and CDR2: MNHEY, SVGEGT. The CDR3 extends over 15 amino acids. The V gene end was trimmed by 5 bases and the J gene end by 6 bases; junction bases not matched to a gene: 8. This CDR3 reads CASSPGGTGGHGYTF. In DNA, the CDR3 is TGTGCCAGCAGTCCAGGGGGGACAGGGGGACATGGCTACACCTTC.

The CDR3 here is CASRDGTNYGYTF. CDR3 sequence (DNA): TGTGCCAGCAGGGACGGCACTAACTATGGCTACACCTTC. The rearrangement links TRBV6-6 to TRBJ1-2; D unresolved. The germline CDR1 and CDR2 sequences are MNHNY and SVGAGI (reference sequence). The CDR3 contains 13 residues. Trimming pared 6 bases from V and 0 bases from J, leaving 8 bases between.

V and J are TRBV18 and TRBJ2-3; TRBD2 agrees at 11 bases. Per the germline V gene, CDR1 is KGHSH and CDR2 is LQKENI. The junction had 4 bases not matched to a gene; V was cut back by 3 bases and J by 2 bases. The CDR3 runs 16 residues. CDR3 amino acids: CASSPRLAGNTDTQYF. DNA of the CDR3: TGTGCCAGCTCACCTAGACTAGCGGGGAACACAGATACGCAGTATTTT.

The sample holds a few counts of this clonotype. The chain couples TRBV4-1 to TRBJ2-5, with D perhaps matching TRBD1 or TRBD2 (5 bases each). This CDR3 has 14 residues. The V end was cut by 0 bases, the J end by 4 bases, with 9 bases between. Germline V gene lookup returns CDR1 MGHRA and CDR2 YSYEKL. The CDR3 DNA is TGCGCCAGCAGCCAAGATCCGGGGCCAGAGACCCAGTACTTC. Translated: CASSQDPGPETQYF.

The chain employs TRBV6-6 and TRBJ1-1, with 7 bases that match TRBD1. With V trimmed by 8 bases and J by 4 bases, 10 bases remained unmatched. The germline V gene has CDR1 MNHNY and CDR2 SVGAGI (reference sequence). This CDR3 spans 14 amino acids. The CDR3: CASAIQGTVTEAFF. The CDR3 bases are TGTGCCAGCGCTATACAGGGGACCGTCACTGAAGCTTTCTTT.

This chain uses TRBV7-2 with TRBJ2-3; 9 bases match TRBD2. Trimming removed 5 bases from V and 6 bases from J; junction bases left unmatched: 12. The germline V gene encodes CDR1 SGHTA and CDR2 FQGNSA. The CDR3 has 16 amino acids. The CDR3 sequence: CASSEASSGGSDTQYF. In DNA form, the CDR3 reads TGTGCCAGCAGCGAAGCGTCGAGCGGGGGGTCGGATACGCAGTATTTT.